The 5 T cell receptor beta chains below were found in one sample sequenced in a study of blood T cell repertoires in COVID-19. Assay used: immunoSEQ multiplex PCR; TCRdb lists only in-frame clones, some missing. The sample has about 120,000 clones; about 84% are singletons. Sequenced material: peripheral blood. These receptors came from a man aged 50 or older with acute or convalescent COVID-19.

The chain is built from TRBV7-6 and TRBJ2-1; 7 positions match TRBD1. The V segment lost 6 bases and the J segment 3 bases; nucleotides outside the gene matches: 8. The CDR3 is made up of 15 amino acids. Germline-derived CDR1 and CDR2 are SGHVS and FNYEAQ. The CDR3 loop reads CASRPVSGGYNEQFF. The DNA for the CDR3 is TGTGCCAGCAGACCCGTGTCAGGGGGCTACAATGAGCAGTTCTTC.

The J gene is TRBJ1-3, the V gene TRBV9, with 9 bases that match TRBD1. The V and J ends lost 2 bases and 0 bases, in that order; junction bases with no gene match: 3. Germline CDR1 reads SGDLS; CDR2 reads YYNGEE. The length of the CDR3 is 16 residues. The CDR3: CASSVGQGNSGNTIYF. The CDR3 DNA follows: TGTGCCAGCAGCGTGGGACAGGGAAACTCTGGAAACACCATATATTTT.

The CDR3 nucleotides are TGTGCCAGCAGCCTCAGGACTAGCACTGCTCGAGGAAATACGCAGTATTTT. Translated, it gives CASSLRTSTARGNTQYF. The gene calls are TRBV28 and TRBJ2-3, with 8 bases that match TRBD2. Germline assignment: CDR1 MDHEN and CDR2 SYDVKM. Unmatched junction bases numbered 18, after V lost 6 bases and J lost 7 bases. The CDR3 spans 17 residues.

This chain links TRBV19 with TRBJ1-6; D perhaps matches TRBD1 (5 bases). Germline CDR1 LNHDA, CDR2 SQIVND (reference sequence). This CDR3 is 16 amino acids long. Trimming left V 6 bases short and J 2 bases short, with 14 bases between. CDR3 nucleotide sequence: TGTGCCAGTAGCCTCAAAGGGGTGGCCTATAATTCACCCCTCCACTTT. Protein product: CASSLKGVAYNSPLHF.

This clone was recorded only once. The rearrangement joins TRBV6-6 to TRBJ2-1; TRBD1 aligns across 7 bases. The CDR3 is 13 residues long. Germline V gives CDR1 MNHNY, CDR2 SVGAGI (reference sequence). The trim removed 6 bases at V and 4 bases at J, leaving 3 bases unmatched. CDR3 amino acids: CASRATGYNEQFF. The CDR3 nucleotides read TGTGCCAGCAGAGCGACAGGGTACAATGAGCAGTTCTTC.